This section outlines one TCR beta chain sequence together with its context. Its specificity is unknown. Deletions cut 3 bases from V and 4 bases from J, with 5 bases between. The CDR3 has 11 residues. Per germline, CDR1 SGDLS and CDR2 YYNGEE. This sample is part of a study of T cell responses to AZD1222 COVID-19 vaccine. Repertoires were generated with immunoSEQ multiplex PCR, while TCRdb's copy carries only in-frame clones and drops some. The repertoire holds some 150,000 clones, with 85% to 90% as singletons. Study-level points and caveats: AZD1222 recipients seropositive at baseline numbered only six. Every sample of the repertoires postdated the peak T cell response. Donors in the cohort were predominantly white British and more often female, and clonal diversity was possibly underestimated.

Material: peripheral blood, obtained 28 days after the second dose of the MenACWY control vaccine. The origin of this receptor is an adult who received the MenACWY meningococcal vaccine as a control. The chain combines TRBV9 with TRBJ2-7, with a possible D match to TRBD2 (5 bases). The CDR3 region is CASSAGYEQYF. The CDR3, as DNA: TGTGCCAGCAGCGCGGGGTACGAGCAGTACTTC.